This section outlines one T cell receptor (beta chain) sequence together with its context. The germline V gene has CDR1 SQVTM and CDR2 ANQGSEA. The CDR3 is 13 residues long. Between the trimmed V and J ends, which lost 6 bases and 0 bases, there was a span of 12 bases. The data belong to a study of T cells in narcolepsy. TCRdb keeps only in-frame clones here, not all; method: immunoSEQ multiplex PCR. The sample lists around 33,000 clones, around 83% occurring once. The chain is built from TRBV29-1 and TRBJ2-7; D assignment may be TRBD1 or TRBD2 (5 bases each). Material for sequencing was CD45RA- memory CD4+ T cells from PBMCs. The TCR sequence derives from a human donor with narcolepsy. The CDR3: CSVSGTHSYEQYF. For the CDR3, the DNA is TGCAGCGTCTCCGGGACGCACTCCTACGAGCAGTACTTC.